This T cell receptor (beta chain) was profiled in a study of cytomegalovirus exposure and HLA in healthy donors. About the research overall: A preliminary data release comprised roughly 80 million unique TCRs obtained from HLA-typed donors.

Study-wide results and limits: Later analysis identified a missense DCLRE1C variant that was linked to TCR beta V- and J-gene trimming. Altogether, 150 to 200 TCR beta chains were recorded as cytomegalovirus-associated.

A word on this clone: Its specificity is not known.

J was trimmed by 5 bases and V by 4 bases; bases with no gene match: 7. The germline V gene has CDR1 SGHRS and CDR2 YFSETQ. The CDR3 covers 16 residues. The study ran its PCR with 60 Vbeta and 13 Jbeta primers. TCRdb keeps only in-frame clones here, not all; method: immunoSEQ multiplex PCR. The sample contains 150,000 to 200,000 clones, around nine tenths of which appear only once. The study sampled nominally healthy donors, though unrecorded immune exposures were likely. The gene calls are TRBV5-1 and TRBJ2-7, with 15 nucleotides matching TRBD2. This TCR derives from a woman between 25 and 40 years old in good health and CMV-seronegative. Specimen: PBMCs. In nucleotides, the CDR3 is TGCGCCAGCAGCCGGTCCGGGACTAGCGGGAGGAACGAGCAGTACTTC. Protein: CASSRSGTSGRNEQYF.